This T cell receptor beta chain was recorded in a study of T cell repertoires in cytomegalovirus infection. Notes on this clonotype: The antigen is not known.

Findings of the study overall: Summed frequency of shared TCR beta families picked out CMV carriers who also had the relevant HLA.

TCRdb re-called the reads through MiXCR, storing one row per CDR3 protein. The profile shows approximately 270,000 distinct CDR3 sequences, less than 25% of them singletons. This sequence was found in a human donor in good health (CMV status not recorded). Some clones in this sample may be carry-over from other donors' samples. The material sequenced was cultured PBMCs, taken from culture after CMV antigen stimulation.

This CDR3 is CASTEAYEQYF. The CDR3 DNA follows: TGTGCCAGCACCGAAGCCTACGAGCAGTACTTC. The J gene is TRBJ2-7, the V gene TRBV6-6; D gene unclear. The V gene's germline CDR1 is MNHNY and CDR2 SVGAGI (reference sequence). The CDR3 totals 11 residues. Trimming took 7 bases from V and 2 from J, leaving 6 bases between them.